There are a few counts of the clone carrying this T cell receptor (beta chain). The data belong to a study of blood T cell repertoires in COVID-19. Study-level background: PBMCs, B-cell-depleted T cells, or T cells provided the cDNA or gDNA that made up the material.

Clones were read by immunoSEQ multiplex PCR, and TCRdb kept only the in-frame ones, dropping some. The profile shows roughly 35,000 clones, around 82% of them singletons. The CDR3 is 15 amino acids. Between the trimmed V and J ends, which lost 6 bases and 2 bases, there was a span of 14 bases. The germline gives CDR1 KGHSH, CDR2 LQKENI. The source of this sequence is a man between 65 and 85 years old with acute or convalescent COVID-19. Sequenced input: peripheral blood. The rearrangement uses TRBV18 and TRBJ1-3, with D perhaps TRBD1 (6 bases). Here the CDR3 DNA reads TGTGCCAGCTCTCCCACAGGGATGCCTGGAAACACCATATATTTT. It yields the protein CASSPTGMPGNTIYF.